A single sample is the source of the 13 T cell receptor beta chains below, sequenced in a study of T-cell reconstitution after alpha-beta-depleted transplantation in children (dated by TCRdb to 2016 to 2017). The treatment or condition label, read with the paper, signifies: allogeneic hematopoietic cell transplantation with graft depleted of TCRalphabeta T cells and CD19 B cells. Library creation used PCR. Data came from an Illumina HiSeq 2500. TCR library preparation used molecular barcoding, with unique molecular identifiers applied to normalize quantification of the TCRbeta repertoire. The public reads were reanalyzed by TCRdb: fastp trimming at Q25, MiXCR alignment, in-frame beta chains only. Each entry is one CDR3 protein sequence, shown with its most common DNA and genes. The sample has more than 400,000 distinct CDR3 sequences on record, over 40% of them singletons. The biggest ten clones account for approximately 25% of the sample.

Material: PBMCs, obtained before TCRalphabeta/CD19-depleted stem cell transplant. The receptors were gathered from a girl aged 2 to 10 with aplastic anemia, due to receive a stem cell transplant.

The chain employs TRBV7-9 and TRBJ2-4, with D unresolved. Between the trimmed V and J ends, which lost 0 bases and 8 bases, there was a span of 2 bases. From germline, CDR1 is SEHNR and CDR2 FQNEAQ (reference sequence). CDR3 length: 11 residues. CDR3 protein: CASSLADIQYF. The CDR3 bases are TGTGCCAGCAGCTTAGCAGACATTCAGTACTTC. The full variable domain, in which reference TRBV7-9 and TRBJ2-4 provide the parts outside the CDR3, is DTGVSQNPRHKITKRGQNVTFRCDPISEHNRLYWYRQTLGQGPEFLTYFQNEAQLEKSRLLSDRFSAERPKGSFSTLEIQRTEQGDSAMYLCASSLADIQYFGAGTRLSVL.

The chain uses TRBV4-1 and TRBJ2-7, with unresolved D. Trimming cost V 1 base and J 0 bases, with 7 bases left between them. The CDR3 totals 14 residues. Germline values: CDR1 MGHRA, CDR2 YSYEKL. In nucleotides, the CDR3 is TGCGCCAGCAGCCAAGTTGCGGACTCCTACGAGCAGTACTTC. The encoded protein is CASSQVADSYEQYF.

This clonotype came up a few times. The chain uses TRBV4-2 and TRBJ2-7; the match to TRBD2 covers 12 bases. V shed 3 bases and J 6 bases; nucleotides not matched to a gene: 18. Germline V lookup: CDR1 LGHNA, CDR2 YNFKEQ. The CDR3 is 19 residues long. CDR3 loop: CASSHYPPTSGSGGSEQYF. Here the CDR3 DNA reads TGTGCCAGCAGCCATTATCCCCCGACTAGCGGGAGCGGGGGCTCCGAGCAGTACTTC.

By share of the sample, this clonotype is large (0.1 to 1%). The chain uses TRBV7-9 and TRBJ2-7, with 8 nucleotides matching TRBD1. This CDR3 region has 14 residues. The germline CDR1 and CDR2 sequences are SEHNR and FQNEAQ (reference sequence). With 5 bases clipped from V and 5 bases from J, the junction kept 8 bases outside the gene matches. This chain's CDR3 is CASSRTGILNEQYF. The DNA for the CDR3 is TGTGCCAGCAGCCGGACAGGGATTTTAAACGAGCAGTACTTC.

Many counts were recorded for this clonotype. The CDR3 loop is CASSLLGFLNSGANVLTF. The CDR3, as DNA: TGTGCCAGCAGTTTATTAGGTTTCCTGAACTCTGGGGCCAACGTCCTGACTTTC. The chain has TRBV28 and TRBJ2-6; D gene uncertain. Trimming shortened V by 1 base and J by 0 bases, and 13 bases separated the two germline ends. There are 18 residues in the CDR3. The germline V gene has CDR1 MDHEN and CDR2 SYDVKM. Looking up the rest from reference TRBV28 and TRBJ2-6 gives the full variable domain: DVKVTQSSRYLVKRTGEKVFLECVQDMDHENMFWYRQDPGLGLRLIYFSYDVKMKEKGDIPEGYSVSREKKERFSLILESASTNQTSMYLCASSLLGFLNSGANVLTFGAGSRLTVL.

The CDR3 here is CASSLSPPGSMNTEAFF. CDR3 DNA sequence: TGTGCCAGCAGTTTATCCCCGCCAGGGTCTATGAACACTGAAGCTTTCTTT. The chain employs TRBV28 and TRBJ1-1; perhaps TRBD1 as D (5 bases). This CDR3 contains 17 residues. The germline V gene has CDR1 MDHEN and CDR2 SYDVKM. The ends were cut back, 1 base at V and 0 bases at J, with 15 bases in the middle. The full variable domain, its missing parts supplied by reference TRBV28 and TRBJ1-1, is DVKVTQSSRYLVKRTGEKVFLECVQDMDHENMFWYRQDPGLGLRLIYFSYDVKMKEKGDIPEGYSVSREKKERFSLILESASTNQTSMYLCASSLSPPGSMNTEAFFGQGTRLTVV.

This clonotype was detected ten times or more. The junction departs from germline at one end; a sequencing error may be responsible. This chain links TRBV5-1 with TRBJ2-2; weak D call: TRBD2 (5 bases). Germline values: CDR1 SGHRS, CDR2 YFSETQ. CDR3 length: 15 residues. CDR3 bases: TGTGCCAGCAGCTTGCGGACTTCGAACACCGGGGAGCTGTTTTTT. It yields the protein CASSLRTSNTGELFF. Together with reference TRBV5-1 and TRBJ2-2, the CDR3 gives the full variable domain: KAGVTQTPRYLIKTRGQQVTLSCSPISGHRSVSWYQQTPGQGLQFLFEYFSETQRNKGNFPGRFSGRQFSNSRSEMNVSTLELGDSALYLCASSLRTSNTGELFFGEGSRLTVL.

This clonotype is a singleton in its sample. The CDR3: CASRGLAGVAGELFF. For the CDR3, the DNA is TGTGCCAGCAGGGGGCTAGCGGGAGTGGCCGGGGAGCTGTTTTTT. This sequence joins TRBV6-1 and TRBJ2-2, with TRBD2 matching over 10 bases. The CDR3 spans 15 residues. With 6 bases clipped from V and 6 bases from J, the junction kept 7 bases outside the gene matches. From germline, CDR1 is MNHNS and CDR2 SASEGT.

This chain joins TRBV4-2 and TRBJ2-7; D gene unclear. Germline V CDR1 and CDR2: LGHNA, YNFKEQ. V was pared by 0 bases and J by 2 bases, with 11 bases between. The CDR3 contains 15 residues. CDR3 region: CASSQDVADTYEQYF. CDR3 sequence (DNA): TGTGCCAGCAGCCAAGACGTGGCGGATACCTACGAGCAGTACTTC.

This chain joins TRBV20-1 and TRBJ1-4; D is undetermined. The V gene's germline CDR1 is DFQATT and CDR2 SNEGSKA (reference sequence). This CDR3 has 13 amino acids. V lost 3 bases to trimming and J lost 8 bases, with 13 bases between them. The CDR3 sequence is CSASEGGEEKLFF. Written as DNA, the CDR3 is TGCAGTGCTAGTGAGGGTGGGGAAGAAAAACTGTTTTTT.

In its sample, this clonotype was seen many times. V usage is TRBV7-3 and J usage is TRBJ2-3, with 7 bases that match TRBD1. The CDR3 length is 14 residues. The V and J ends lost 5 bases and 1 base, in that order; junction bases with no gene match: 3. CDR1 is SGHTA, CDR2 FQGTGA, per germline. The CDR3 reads CASSRDRGTDTQYF. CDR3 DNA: TGTGCCAGCAGCCGCGACAGGGGCACAGATACGCAGTATTTT.

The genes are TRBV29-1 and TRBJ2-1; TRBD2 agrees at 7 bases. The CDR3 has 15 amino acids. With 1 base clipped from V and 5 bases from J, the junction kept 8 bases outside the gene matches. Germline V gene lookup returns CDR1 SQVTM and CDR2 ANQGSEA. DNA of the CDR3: TGCAGCGTTGAAGGAACCCGGGAGGAAGACAATGAGCAGTTCTTC. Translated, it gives CSVEGTREEDNEQFF.

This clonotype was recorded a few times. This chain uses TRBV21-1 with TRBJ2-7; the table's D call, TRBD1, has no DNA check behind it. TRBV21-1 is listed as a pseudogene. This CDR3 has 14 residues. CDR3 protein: CASNWDSRYYEQYF. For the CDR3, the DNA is TGTGCCAGCAACTGGGACAGCCGCTACTACGAGCAGTACTTC.